Below are 20 T cell receptor beta chains sequenced from a single sample in a study of radiation and T cells in renal cell carcinoma. The sample's time point: baseline pretreatment blood. The sample's treatment: 15 Gy SBRT to primary tumor, nephrectomy 4 weeks later. Libraries were prepared by immunoSEQ multiplex PCR; TCRdb keeps only in-frame clonotypes and omits some of them. The sample lists about 150,000 clones, less than 90% seen once, with roughly 4% in the top ten. The sequencing here drew on blood, taken from a patient whose treatment included radiotherapy and nephrectomy. These receptors were collected from an older woman with renal cell carcinoma.

This chain joins TRBV19 and TRBJ2-7, with a tentative D call TRBD1 (6 bases). Trimming removed 5 bases from V and 0 bases from J, with 11 bases in between. CDR1 is LNHDA, CDR2 SQIVND, per germline (reference sequence). The CDR3 length is 14 residues. For the CDR3, the DNA is TGTGCCAGTAGTTTCGGGGACACCTCCTACGAGCAGTACTTC. Translating gives CASSFGDTSYEQYF.

This clone was counted once. The V call is TRBV7-9, the J call TRBJ2-3; possible D gene TRBD1, 6 bases. V lost 5 bases and J lost 2, with 14 bases in between. Germline loops: CDR1 SEHNR, CDR2 FQNEAQ (reference sequence). The CDR3 is 15 amino acids. CDR3 in amino acids: CASSPGAGHTDTQYF. As DNA, the CDR3 is TGTGCCAGCAGCCCAGGGGCGGGTCACACAGATACGCAGTATTTT.

This clone was observed a handful of times. CDR3: CASSLDLTARNTIYF. Here the CDR3 DNA reads TGTGCCAGCAGCTTAGATCTCACTGCGAGAAACACCATATATTTT. This sequence joins TRBV11-3 and TRBJ1-3; the D is unclear. V was clipped by 0 bases and J by 5 bases, with 11 bases between them. The CDR3 consists of 15 residues. CDR1 and CDR2 (germline): SGHNT, YENEEA.

This rearrangement joins TRBV28 to TRBJ2-1, with a tentative D call TRBD2 (5 bases). Trimming removed 10 bases from V and 7 bases from J, with 8 bases in between. This CDR3 spans 10 amino acids. Looked up from germline, CDR1 is MDHEN and CDR2 is SYDVKM. The DNA of the CDR3 is TGTGCCATCGGGATTAATGAGCAGTTCTTC. Amino acids: CAIGINEQFF.

The gene calls are TRBV27 and TRBJ2-1; 7 bases match TRBD2. In germline, CDR1 is MNHEY, CDR2 SMNVEV (reference sequence). This CDR3 region has 15 residues. With 6 bases clipped from V and 3 bases from J, the junction kept 8 bases outside the gene matches. CDR3 bases: TGTGCCAGCAGCTGGACCGGGGACTACTACAATGAGCAGTTCTTC. The encoded protein is CASSWTGDYYNEQFF.

V usage is TRBV6-6 and J usage is TRBJ2-5; TRBD2 agrees at 7 bases. This CDR3 spans 15 amino acids. Germline V gene lookup returns CDR1 MNHNY and CDR2 SVGAGI (reference sequence). V was pared by 5 bases and J by 5 bases, with 11 bases of the junction left unmatched. The CDR3 DNA is TGTGCCAGCAGTCCTACCTGGACTAGTGGTGAGACCCAGTACTTC. It encodes CASSPTWTSGETQYF.

This clone has only a few counts. The rearrangement uses TRBV4-1 and TRBJ1-5; no clear D. V was trimmed by 1 base and J by 4 bases, leaving 8 bases between them. CDR1 is MGHRA and CDR2 is YSYEKL in the germline V gene. The CDR3 totals 14 residues. The CDR3 here is CASSQGLQNQPQHF. In DNA, the CDR3 is TGCGCCAGCAGCCAAGGACTGCAAAATCAGCCCCAGCATTTT.

The chain employs TRBV11-2 and TRBJ2-1; D is uncertain. V was clipped by 3 bases and J by 5 bases, with 8 bases between them. The CDR3 consists of 13 residues. Germline V gene sequence: CDR1 SGHAT, CDR2 FQNNGV. The CDR3 bases are TGTGCCAGCAGCTTGGGCACGAACAATGAGCAGTTCTTC. Protein product: CASSLGTNNEQFF.

The chain employs TRBV11-3 and TRBJ1-6; D is unresolved. This CDR3 spans 14 amino acids. Between the trimmed V and J ends, which lost 4 bases and 7 bases, there was a span of 11 bases. The germline V gene has CDR1 SGHNT and CDR2 YENEEA. The CDR3 region has the DNA TGTGCCAGCAGCTCCGGATCGATGAATTCACCCCTCCACTTT. As protein: CASSSGSMNSPLHF.

This clone has just a few counts. This sequence joins TRBV6-1 and TRBJ1-1; no firm D call. Germline assignment: CDR1 MNHNS and CDR2 SASEGT. V was clipped by 6 bases and J by 1 base, with 15 bases between them. This CDR3 is built from 15 residues. CDR3 DNA: TGTGCCAGCAGCTTCTTTAGGGAGGGGAACACTGAAGCTTTCTTT. Residues: CASSFFREGNTEAFF.

This clone occurred once. V gene TRBV7-6 combines with J gene TRBJ1-3; TRBD1 matches 7 bases. CDR3 length: 14 residues. The germline CDR1 and CDR2 sequences are SGHVS and FNYEAQ. V shed 5 bases and J 4 bases; nucleotides not matched to a gene: 5. This CDR3 reads CASSPDRVGNTIYF. CDR3 coding DNA: TGTGCCAGCAGCCCTGACAGGGTAGGAAACACCATATATTTT. The full variable domain, completed using reference TRBV7-6 and TRBJ1-3, is GAGVSQSPRYKVTKRGQDVALRCDPISGHVSLYWYRQALGQGPEFLTYFNYEAQQDKSGLPNDRFSAERPEGSISTLTIQRTEQRDSAMYRCASSPDRVGNTIYFGEGSWLTVV.

V usage is TRBV6-6 and J usage is TRBJ1-6; 9 bases line up with TRBD1. This CDR3 has 15 amino acids. The germline CDR1 and CDR2 sequences are MNHNY and SVGAGI (reference sequence). Losses at the gene ends were 6 bases for V and 7 bases for J; bases not matched to a gene: 7. The CDR3 spells CASSFTGGVNSPLHF. CDR3 DNA sequence: TGTGCCAGCAGCTTTACAGGGGGCGTCAATTCACCCCTCCACTTT.

This clone appeared a few times. The chain has TRBV29-1 and TRBJ1-1, with TRBD1 identical over 7 bases. There are 12 residues in the CDR3. Germline V gene lookup returns CDR1 SQVTM and CDR2 ANQGSEA. V lost 7 bases to trimming and J lost 5 bases; unmatched junction nucleotides: 7. The CDR3 spells CSAGQRGTEAFF. Here the CDR3 DNA reads TGCAGCGCGGGACAGAGAGGTACTGAAGCTTTCTTT.

The J gene is TRBJ2-7, the V gene TRBV5-1; D is unresolved. Germline V gives CDR1 SGHRS, CDR2 YFSETQ. The CDR3 has 13 residues. Trimming left V 4 bases short and J 1 base short, with 9 bases between. The CDR3 sequence is CASSRTDSYEQYF. The CDR3 nucleotides read TGCGCCAGCAGCCGGACGGATTCCTACGAGCAGTACTTC.

V is TRBV19 and J is TRBJ1-1, with 7 bases that match TRBD1. Germline V gene sequence: CDR1 LNHDA, CDR2 SQIVND (reference sequence). The CDR3 consists of 15 residues. With V trimmed by 4 bases and J by 5 bases, 10 bases remained unmatched. CDR3 loop: CASSTGGVTWTEAFF. In DNA form, the CDR3 reads TGTGCCAGTAGTACAGGGGGGGTGACGTGGACTGAAGCTTTCTTT.

The gene calls are TRBV6-5 and TRBJ2-7, with D possibly TRBD2 on 6 matching bases. Germline CDR1 MNHEY, CDR2 SVGAGI. This CDR3 spans 13 amino acids. V gave up 2 bases and J gave up 2 bases, with 7 bases separating them. For the CDR3, the DNA is TGTGCCAGCAGTTACGGGGGGACCTACGAGCAGTACTTC. The encoded protein is CASSYGGTYEQYF.

CDR3 bases: TGTGCCAGCCTCGCGGGGGGCTACAATGAGCAGTTCTTC. Its translation: CASLAGGYNEQFF. The V and J genes are TRBV7-8 and TRBJ2-1, with TRBD2 matching over 8 bases. The ends lost 8 bases at V and 3 bases at J; junction bases unmatched: 3. Germline V CDR1 and CDR2: SGHVS, FQNEAQ. The CDR3 has 13 amino acids.

The V call is TRBV6-5, the J call TRBJ2-7, with unresolved D. Germline V lookup: CDR1 MNHEY, CDR2 SVGAGI. This CDR3 has 12 amino acids. The V end lost 2 bases, the J end lost 2 bases, and 4 bases lay between the germline ends. The DNA for the CDR3 is TGTGCCAGCAGTTACGGAACCTACGAGCAGTACTTC. This encodes CASSYGTYEQYF.

The chain recombines TRBV5-1 with TRBJ1-1; D possibly corresponds to TRBD1 (6 bases). The V and J ends lost 3 bases and 0 bases respectively, with 12 bases between them. CDR1 and CDR2 (germline): SGHRS, YFSETQ. The CDR3 loop spans 15 amino acids. CDR3 DNA: TGCGCCAGCAGCTCGGATGGACAGATGAACACTGAAGCTTTCTTT. Residues: CASSSDGQMNTEAFF. Combining the CDR3 with reference TRBV5-1 and TRBJ1-1 gives the whole variable domain KAGVTQTPRYLIKTRGQQVTLSCSPISGHRSVSWYQQTPGQGLQFLFEYFSETQRNKGNFPGRFSGRQFSNSRSEMNVSTLELGDSALYLCASSSDGQMNTEAFFGQGTRLTVV.

The V and J genes are TRBV28 and TRBJ1-5; possible D gene TRBD1, 6 bases. CDR1 and CDR2 (germline): MDHEN, SYDVKM. This CDR3 contains 15 residues. The V end lost 6 bases, the J end lost 5 bases, and 17 bases lay between the germline ends. The CDR3 region has the DNA TGTGCCAGCAGGACCGCCCAGGGGCGGGATCAGCCCCAGCATTTT. It specifies CASRTAQGRDQPQHF. Full variable domain (remainder filled in from reference TRBV28 and TRBJ1-5): DVKVTQSSRYLVKRTGEKVFLECVQDMDHENMFWYRQDPGLGLRLIYFSYDVKMKEKGDIPEGYSVSREKKERFSLILESASTNQTSMYLCASRTAQGRDQPQHFGDGTRLSIL.